These 26 T cell receptor beta chains were all obtained from the same sample, sequenced in a study of lymphopenia after photon versus proton radiotherapy. Sequenced by immunoSEQ multiplex PCR; TCRdb stores in-frame clones only, minus some. The table includes 30,000 to 40,000 clones, about 87% detected once. Here the sequenced sample was peripheral blood, taken from a patient treated with proton-based radiotherapy. The receptors originated from a woman in her 70s with pancreatic cancer.

DNA of the CDR3: TGTGCCAGCAGCTTGCGCAGCCGCAATCAGCCCCAGCATTTT. Amino acids: CASSLRSRNQPQHF. The rearrangement joins TRBV5-8 to TRBJ1-5; D not resolved. From germline, CDR1 is SGHTS and CDR2 YDEGEE. V lost 1 base, J lost 2 bases, and 7 bases lay in between. This CDR3 has 14 amino acids. Full variable domain (outside the CDR3, taken from reference TRBV5-8 and TRBJ1-5): EAGVTQSPTHLIKTRGQQATLRCSPISGHTSVYWYQQALGLGLQFLLWYDEGEERNRGNFPPRFSGRQFPNYSSELNVNALELEDSALYLCASSLRSRNQPQHFGDGTRLSIL.

The rearrangement joins TRBV27 to TRBJ1-1; D is perhaps TRBD1 (6 bases). Trimming cost V 5 bases and J 14 bases, with 21 bases left between them. The length of the CDR3 is 13 residues. CDR1 and CDR2 from the germline V gene are MNHEY and SMNVEV (reference sequence). The CDR3 loop reads CASSTGSRLGGFF. As DNA, the CDR3 is TGTGCCAGCAGTACGGGCAGTCGCTTAGGGGGATTCTTT.

The gene calls are TRBV29-1 and TRBJ2-7, with D uncertain. Per germline, CDR1 SQVTM and CDR2 ANQGSEA. V was clipped by 6 bases and J by 2 bases, with 8 bases between them. CDR3 size: 11 residues. The CDR3 DNA sequence: TGCAGCGTGGCAGAAACCTACGAGCAGTACTTC. The encoded protein is CSVAETYEQYF.

Only one count was recorded for this clone. The chain is built from TRBV19 and TRBJ2-7; D is unresolved. Germline assignment: CDR1 LNHDA and CDR2 SQIVND (reference sequence). The CDR3 is 13 residues long. V lost 10 bases, J lost 0 bases, and 13 bases lay in between. DNA of the CDR3: TGTGCCACCGGTGGGTCACCCTCCTACGAGCAGTACTTC. It yields the protein CATGGSPSYEQYF.

V usage is TRBV13 and J usage is TRBJ2-5; no firm D call. This CDR3 region has 12 residues. Germline V gene sequence: CDR1 PRHDT, CDR2 FYEKMQ (reference sequence). Trimming took off 5 bases at V and 1 base at J, with 5 bases between the two ends. CDR3 DNA: TGTGCCAGCAGCGTCCCCCAAGAGACCCAGTACTTC. It yields the protein CASSVPQETQYF.

The chain is built from TRBV19 and TRBJ2-1; D unclear. This CDR3 comprises 13 residues. V lost 0 bases, J lost 8 bases, and 8 bases lay in between. Germline CDR1 and CDR2: LNHDA and SQIVND (reference sequence). This chain's CDR3 is CASSIEVVHEQFF. The CDR3 bases are TGTGCCAGTAGTATAGAGGTAGTCCATGAGCAGTTCTTC.

This clone came up once. This chain joins TRBV23-1 and TRBJ2-7; D unclear. TRBV23-1 is known as an ORF, though its function is uncertain. Between the trimmed V and J ends, which lost 0 bases and 3 bases, there was a span of 15 bases. There are 16 residues in the CDR3. The CDR3 loop reads CASSQSDTKEFYEQYF. In DNA, the CDR3 is TGCGCCAGCAGTCAATCCGATACGAAGGAATTCTACGAGCAGTACTTC.

The rearrangement links TRBV10-3 to TRBJ2-3, with D tentatively TRBD1 or TRBD2 (5 bases each). CDR3 length equals 18 residues. V lost 4 bases, J lost 2 bases, and 22 bases lay in between. Germline V gives CDR1 ENHRY, CDR2 SYGVKD. CDR3: CAISGWTRGGLNTDTQYF. DNA for the CDR3: TGTGCCATCAGTGGTTGGACCCGGGGCGGTTTGAACACAGATACGCAGTATTTT.

This clone has only a few counts. The chain carries TRBV7-9 and TRBJ1-6; 7 positions match TRBD1. This CDR3 comprises 14 residues. The germline CDR1 and CDR2 sequences are SEHNR and FQNEAQ (reference sequence). V shed 7 bases and J 6 bases; nucleotides not matched to a gene: 6. The CDR3 sequence: CASIQQGSNSPLHF. CDR3 nucleotide sequence: TGTGCCAGCATCCAACAGGGGAGTAATTCACCCCTCCACTTT. Full variable domain (outside the CDR3, taken from reference TRBV7-9 and TRBJ1-6): DTGVSQNPRHKITKRGQNVTFRCDPISEHNRLYWYRQTLGQGPEFLTYFQNEAQLEKSRLLSDRFSAERPKGSFSTLEIQRTEQGDSAMYLCASIQQGSNSPLHFGNGTRLTVT.

This clone was observed a few times. The rearrangement joins TRBV6-6 to TRBJ1-1, with 9 bases lining up with TRBD1. The ends lost 6 bases at V and 3 bases at J; junction bases unmatched: 2. Germline values: CDR1 MNHNY, CDR2 SVGAGI (reference sequence). This CDR3 has 13 residues. CDR3 in amino acids: CASRRTGDTEAFF. CDR3 bases: TGTGCCAGCAGGCGGACAGGGGACACTGAAGCTTTCTTT.

This chain joins TRBV4-1 and TRBJ2-6; 11 bases line up with TRBD2. The CDR3 totals 19 residues. V dropped 0 bases and J dropped 0; count of bases not matched to a gene: 4. CDR1 and CDR2 (germline): MGHRA, YSYEKL. The CDR3 loop is CASSQETTSGISGANVLTF. As DNA, the CDR3 is TGCGCCAGCAGCCAAGAGACGACTAGCGGGATCTCTGGGGCCAACGTCCTGACTTTC.

This chain uses TRBV4-3 with TRBJ2-1, with D perhaps assigned TRBD1 or TRBD2 (5 bases each). CDR1 LGHNA and CDR2 YSLEER come from the germline V gene. The V end lost 1 base, the J end lost 6 bases, and 13 bases lay between the germline ends. The CDR3 totals 15 residues. DNA of the CDR3: TGCGCCAGCAGCCAAGCGTGGGACGCGGGCAATGAGCAGTTCTTC. Residues: CASSQAWDAGNEQFF.

This sequence joins TRBV9 and TRBJ2-1; 10 bases fit TRBD2. Germline trimming cut 4 bases from V and 6 bases from J; bases unmatched to any gene: 16. The CDR3 has 18 residues. Germline V gene lookup returns CDR1 SGDLS and CDR2 YYNGEE. This CDR3 is CASSQGRLAGGLGNEQFF. As DNA, the CDR3 is TGTGCCAGCAGCCAAGGACGGTTAGCGGGAGGCCTGGGCAATGAGCAGTTCTTC.

V is TRBV27 and J is TRBJ2-2; no reliable D call. CDR3 length equals 13 residues. The germline CDR1 and CDR2 sequences are MNHEY and SMNVEV (reference sequence). Trimming took 10 bases from V and 6 from J, leaving 15 bases between them. CDR3 protein: CATGRSVPGELFF. In DNA form, the CDR3 reads TGTGCCACCGGTAGGAGTGTCCCCGGGGAGCTGTTTTTT.

The chain couples TRBV19 to TRBJ2-7; D possibly corresponds to TRBD2 (6 bases). CDR3 length: 15 amino acids. The V end was cut by 3 bases, the J end by 5 bases, with 17 bases between. Germline assignment: CDR1 LNHDA and CDR2 SQIVND (reference sequence). The CDR3 sequence is CASSIGRDGSHEQYF. CDR3 coding DNA: TGTGCCAGTAGTATCGGGCGGGATGGCAGCCACGAGCAGTACTTC.

The CDR3 DNA reads as TGTGCCAGCAGGTTGGCGGGGGCGCGCAATGAGCAGTTCTTC. Amino acid sequence: CASRLAGARNEQFF. This chain joins TRBV11-1 and TRBJ2-1; a weak D match, TRBD2 (7 bases). The CDR3 extends over 14 amino acids. Trimming left V 6 bases short and J 6 bases short, with 15 bases between. Germline assignment: CDR1 SGHAT and CDR2 FQDESV (reference sequence).

The chain is built from TRBV30 and TRBJ2-3; 9 nucleotides agree with TRBD2. This CDR3 is 16 amino acids long. Germline-derived CDR1 and CDR2 are GTSNPN and SVGIG (reference sequence). After removal of 2 bases from V and 0 bases from J, the junction contained 6 bases not matched to a gene. CDR3 residues: CAWSRASGASTDTQYF. CDR3 nucleotides: TGTGCCTGGAGTCGGGCTAGCGGGGCTAGCACAGATACGCAGTATTTT.

The J gene is TRBJ1-2, the V gene TRBV7-2; no firm D call. The V end was cut by 0 bases, the J end by 7 bases, with 21 bases between. This CDR3 is 17 amino acids long. Germline V CDR1 and CDR2: SGHTA, FQGNSA. DNA for the CDR3: TGTGCCAGCAGCTTAGCTGTTCGGGCGGGGTTACAAGCTGGCTACACCTTC. This sequence encodes CASSLAVRAGLQAGYTF.

The rearrangement joins TRBV19 to TRBJ2-1, with a weak D call TRBD2 (6 bases). CDR1 and CDR2 from the germline V gene are LNHDA and SQIVND (reference sequence). Trimming removed 5 bases from V and 7 bases from J, with 24 bases in between. This CDR3 is 17 amino acids long. The CDR3 spells CASSPSGGRGLWNEQFF. CDR3 in DNA: TGTGCCAGTAGTCCTTCAGGAGGGAGAGGTTTATGGAATGAGCAGTTCTTC.

The V call is TRBV28, the J call TRBJ2-7, with D perhaps being TRBD1 or TRBD2 (5 bases each). There are 12 residues in the CDR3. Trimming pared 5 bases from V and 12 bases from J, leaving 17 bases between. Germline CDR1 is MDHEN and CDR2 is SYDVKM. The CDR3 DNA reads as TGTGCCAGCAGTCCCCCCCGGGGACCGCTGTACTTC. As protein: CASSPPRGPLYF. The whole variable domain, remainder taken from reference TRBV28 and TRBJ2-7, is DVKVTQSSRYLVKRTGEKVFLECVQDMDHENMFWYRQDPGLGLRLIYFSYDVKMKEKGDIPEGYSVSREKKERFSLILESASTNQTSMYLCASSPPRGPLYFGPGTRLTVT.

This rearrangement joins TRBV6-6 to TRBJ1-2; no clear D gene. The CDR3 runs to 13 residues. With 4 bases removed from V and 6 bases from J, the gap between germline ends came to 12 bases. Germline V gene lookup returns CDR1 MNHNY and CDR2 SVGAGI (reference sequence). Written as DNA, the CDR3 is TGTGCCAGCAGTTTCAAGGAGGGAGATGGCTACACCTTC. Translation gives CASSFKEGDGYTF.

The chain is built from TRBV7-9 and TRBJ2-1, with D unclear. CDR3 length: 11 residues. Germline CDR1 and CDR2: SEHNR and FQNEAQ (reference sequence). Deletions cut 7 bases from V and 8 bases from J, with 9 bases between. The DNA for the CDR3 is TGTGCCAGCACCCAGACGGATGAGCAGTTCTTC. Its translation: CASTQTDEQFF.

This chain links TRBV29-1 with TRBJ2-1; D is unresolved. CDR3 size: 10 residues. Looked up from germline, CDR1 is SQVTM and CDR2 is ANQGSEA. V lost 4 bases and J lost 9, with 7 bases in between. CDR3 protein: CSVGYGEQFF. As DNA, the CDR3 is TGCAGCGTTGGGTATGGTGAGCAGTTCTTC.

The rearrangement links TRBV4-3 to TRBJ2-3; TRBD2 matches 12 bases. This CDR3 contains 18 residues. Trimming at V came to 3 bases and at J to 1 base, leaving 8 bases not matched to a gene. The V gene's germline CDR1 is LGHNA and CDR2 YSLEER. The CDR3 DNA reads as TGCGCCAGCAGCCAGCTAGCGGGAGGGCCGAGGGGCACAGATACGCAGTATTTT. Amino acids: CASSQLAGGPRGTDTQYF.

The chain uses TRBV19 and TRBJ2-6; D remains unclear. Germline V CDR1 and CDR2: LNHDA, SQIVND (reference sequence). V lost 6 bases, J lost 2 bases, and 8 bases lay in between. The CDR3 runs to 14 residues. CDR3 protein: CASRPRAGANVLTF. In nucleotides, the CDR3 is TGTGCCAGTAGGCCCCGGGCTGGGGCCAACGTCCTGACTTTC.

The V and J genes are TRBV6-1 and TRBJ2-5; D is ambiguous. The CDR3 runs to 14 residues. Trimming took 8 bases from V and 2 from J, leaving 15 bases between them. CDR1 MNHNS and CDR2 SASEGT come from the germline V gene. The CDR3, as DNA: TGTGCCAGCGAAGGGAACCCTCGGCAAGAGACCCAGTACTTC. Residues: CASEGNPRQETQYF.